This is a list of T cell receptor beta chains from one sample in a study of cytomegalovirus exposure and HLA in healthy donors. Here immunoSEQ multiplex PCR was the method, and the copy in TCRdb shows in-frame clones only, minus some. Of roughly 200,000 clones listed, 77% were seen once; the top ten hold around 2.9%. Sequenced sample: PBMCs. These TCRs come from a woman aged 55-70 years in good health and CMV-seropositive. Both conserved end residues are trimmed from each CDR3.

J: TRBJ1-2
V: TRBV4-1
CDR3: VSSQVGQNYGYT

J: TRBJ2-1
V: TRBV30
CDR3: AWSRYRGSDNEQF

J: TRBJ1-1
V: TRBV6-5
CDR3: AISSQGETEAF

J: TRBJ1-2
V: TRBV5-5
CDR3: ASSLPGQGGEGYT

J: TRBJ2-7
V: TRBV5-1
CDR3: ASSAGRSTYEQY

J: TRBJ2-5
V: TRBV9
CDR3: ASSVDSKETQY

J: TRBJ2-1
V: TRBV4-1
CDR3: ASSLTSGGAQVEQF

J: TRBJ2-3
V: TRBV7-6
CDR3: ARWVAADTQY

J: TRBJ2-2
V: TRBV6-4
CDR3: ASSVGLPNTGELF

J: TRBJ1-2
V: TRBV10-3
CDR3: AISDGQGSGYT

J: TRBJ1-2
V: TRBV14
CDR3: ASSPQLGPDYGYT

J: TRBJ2-1
V: TRBV5-1
CDR3: ASSLETSGYNEQF

J: TRBJ2-5
V: TRBV2
CDR3: ASELMGGTQETQY

J: TRBJ2-3
V: TRBV19
CDR3: ASSQTPQVDTQY

J: TRBJ2-7
V: TRBV5-6
CDR3: ASSLGLASLLYEQY